One sample yielded the 32 T cell receptor beta chains listed below, sequenced in a study of identical twins. TCRdb reprocessed the 5' RACE reads with MiXCR, giving one entry per CDR3 protein. This table has 570,000 or so distinct CDR3 sequences, roughly 9.5% appearing once. Another study also made use of these data, one on yellow fever vaccine responses in identical twins.

Sequenced: PBMCs. The source is a woman aged 18-35 years in good health.

The V gene is TRBV5-1, the J gene TRBJ2-2; unclear D gene. Trimming took 3 bases from V and 0 from J, leaving 6 bases between them. The CDR3 runs to 14 residues. Looked up from germline, CDR1 is SGHRS and CDR2 is YFSETQ. The CDR3 sequence is CASSSQTNTGELFF. For the CDR3, the DNA is TGCGCCAGCAGCTCACAAACGAACACCGGGGAGCTGTTTTTT. The variable domain in full, completed from reference TRBV5-1 and TRBJ2-2, reads KAGVTQTPRYLIKTRGQQVTLSCSPISGHRSVSWYQQTPGQGLQFLFEYFSETQRNKGNFPGRFSGRQFSNSRSEMNVSTLELGDSALYLCASSSQTNTGELFFGEGSRLTVL.

Only a few counts were recorded for this clonotype. This sequence joins TRBV5-1 and TRBJ2-1; TRBD1 agrees at 7 bases. The germline V gene encodes CDR1 SGHRS and CDR2 YFSETQ. V was clipped by 4 bases and J by 5 bases; unmatched bases: 9. This CDR3 is 15 amino acids long. This chain's CDR3 is CASSPGQVPHNEQFF. DNA of the CDR3: TGCGCCAGCAGCCCTGGACAGGTACCCCACAATGAGCAGTTCTTC.

This clonotype has a handful of counts. For the CDR3, the DNA is TGTGCCAGCAGTACCTTCGGGGCCAAAAACATTCAGTACTTC. Its protein is CASSTFGAKNIQYF. The chain has TRBV27 and TRBJ2-4, with D uncertain. The CDR3 sequence is 14 residues long. Trimming stripped 5 bases from V and 1 base from J, with 9 bases between. In germline, CDR1 is MNHEY, CDR2 SMNVEV (reference sequence).

This sequence joins TRBV28 and TRBJ2-2; D is undetermined. V was trimmed by 7 bases and J by 4 bases, leaving 7 bases between them. The V gene's germline CDR1 is MDHEN and CDR2 SYDVKM. The CDR3 length is 12 residues. The CDR3 nucleotides are TGTGCCAGCACTCGGGCCACCGGGGAGCTGTTTTTT. It codes for CASTRATGELFF.

This clonotype was observed a handful of times. The CDR3 spells CASSDTGTSVTDTQYF. The CDR3 region has the DNA TGTGCCAGCAGCGATACCGGGACTAGTGTTACGGATACGCAGTATTTT. The J gene is TRBJ2-3, the V gene TRBV7-9; 8 bases match TRBD2. Per germline, CDR1 SEHNR and CDR2 FQNEAQ (reference sequence). V lost 5 bases to trimming and J lost 6 bases; unmatched junction nucleotides: 13. The length of the CDR3 is 16 residues.

The table lists this clonotype with a few counts. The genes are TRBV11-2 and TRBJ2-1; TRBD2 matches 8 bases. The CDR3 has 16 amino acids. CDR1 is SGHAT and CDR2 is FQNNGV in the germline V gene. V shed 0 bases and J 9 bases; nucleotides not matched to a gene: 10. The CDR3 here is CASSLERGLAWGEQFF. In DNA, the CDR3 is TGTGCCAGCAGCTTAGAGAGAGGACTAGCTTGGGGTGAGCAGTTCTTC.

There are many counts of this clonotype. The chain joins TRBV25-1 to TRBJ1-5; D gene ambiguous. V was cut by 3 bases and J by 0 bases, with 6 bases left in between. The CDR3 extends over 14 amino acids. The germline V gene has CDR1 MGHDK and CDR2 SYGVNS. As DNA, the CDR3 is TGTGCCAGCAGTGATATAGTTAGCAATCAGCCCCAGCATTTT. It codes for CASSDIVSNQPQHF.

The chain has TRBV7-3 and TRBJ1-1; TRBD1 is a possible D gene (5 bases). Between the trimmed V and J ends, which lost 5 bases and 2 bases, there was a span of 15 bases. CDR1 and CDR2 (germline): SGHTA, FQGTGA. The CDR3 has 15 residues. As DNA, the CDR3 is TGTGCCAGCAGCAAGACCCGGGACCCAAACACTGAAGCTTTCTTT. This sequence encodes CASSKTRDPNTEAFF.

This clonotype was observed at least ten times. This sequence joins TRBV6-1 and TRBJ2-5; no reliable D call. This CDR3 is 15 amino acids long. The V and J ends lost 6 bases and 4 bases respectively, with 18 bases between them. Germline V gene data show CDR1 as MNHNS and CDR2 as SASEGT. The CDR3 loop is CASRPDTTSVETQYF. CDR3 nucleotide sequence: TGTGCCAGCAGGCCAGACACCACGTCGGTAGAGACCCAGTACTTC.

The chain combines TRBV2 with TRBJ1-1; no clear D. The germline V and J ends were trimmed by 10 bases and 13 bases, with 10 bases remaining between them. Looked up from germline, CDR1 is SNHLY and CDR2 is FYNNEI. This CDR3 has 8 amino acids. CDR3 amino acids: CAIPGGFF. The CDR3 region has the DNA TGTGCCATTCCGGGTGGTTTCTTT.

This clonotype occurred a few times. The chain has TRBV20-1 and TRBJ2-2, with D tentatively TRBD1 or TRBD2 (5 bases each). This CDR3 contains 12 residues. V lost 6 bases to trimming and J lost 6 bases, with 11 bases between them. Germline values: CDR1 DFQATT, CDR2 SNEGSKA (reference sequence). CDR3 region: CSAYRGSGELFF. Written as DNA, the CDR3 is TGCAGTGCCTATCGGGGCTCCGGGGAGCTGTTTTTT.

This clonotype was counted many times. The V and J genes are TRBV4-2 and TRBJ2-3; D possibly matches TRBD1 or TRBD2 (6 bases each). The germline CDR1 and CDR2 sequences are LGHNA and YNFKEQ. This CDR3 contains 17 residues. The V gene lost 2 bases and the J gene lost 4 bases, with 19 bases spanning the gap. The CDR3 bases are TGTGCCAGCAGCCAACGCCATGAGGGGGGCGATGCAGATACGCAGTATTTT. Its protein product is CASSQRHEGGDADTQYF.

This clonotype was counted at least ten times. The V call is TRBV7-2, the J call TRBJ1-2, with 9 nucleotides matching TRBD1. The CDR3 is 14 amino acids. Germline loops: CDR1 SGHTA, CDR2 FQGNSA. With 2 bases clipped from V and 5 bases from J, the junction kept 3 bases outside the gene matches. The CDR3, as DNA: TGTGCCAGCAGCTTAACGGACAGGGGTTATGGCTACACCTTC. This sequence encodes CASSLTDRGYGYTF.

Comments on this clonotype: Being one base from a much bigger clone, this may be a read error. V is TRBV4-2 and J is TRBJ2-1; D remains unclear. V was cut by 1 base and J by 2 bases, with 3 bases left in between. Germline assignment: CDR1 LGHNA and CDR2 YNFKEQ. This CDR3 is 13 amino acids long. The CDR3 loop is CASSQATYNEQFF. In DNA, the CDR3 is TGTGCCAGCAGCCAAGCCACCTACAATGAGCAGTTCTTC.

This chain connects TRBV7-2 to TRBJ2-7; D may be TRBD1 (6 bases). Per the germline V gene, CDR1 is SGHTA and CDR2 is FQGNSA. CDR3 size: 15 residues. V lost 0 bases to trimming and J lost 6 bases, with 15 bases between them. This CDR3 reads CASSLAGQSAFEQYF. The DNA of the CDR3 is TGTGCCAGCAGCTTAGCCGGACAGTCTGCCTTCGAGCAGTACTTC.

J is TRBJ2-7 and V is TRBV13, with 11 bases lining up with TRBD2. Germline lookup yields CDR1 PRHDT and CDR2 FYEKMQ (reference sequence). This CDR3 region has 16 residues. The ends lost 4 bases at V and 1 base at J; junction bases unmatched: 6. CDR3 region: CASSSSLAGVSYEQYF. For the CDR3, the DNA is TGTGCCAGCAGCTCATCACTAGCGGGAGTATCCTACGAGCAGTACTTC.

This clonotype has a handful of counts. The CDR3 loop is CASRKQMNTEAFF. In DNA, the CDR3 is TGTGCCAGCAGAAAACAGATGAACACTGAAGCTTTCTTT. The chain combines TRBV6-1 with TRBJ1-1, with no clear D. V lost 6 bases and J lost 0, with 8 bases in between. Germline V gene data show CDR1 as MNHNS and CDR2 as SASEGT. The CDR3 spans 13 residues.

The sample holds a few counts of this clonotype. This chain joins TRBV20-1 and TRBJ2-1, with D perhaps TRBD1 (7 bases). The CDR3 extends over 18 amino acids. Per the germline V gene, CDR1 is DFQATT and CDR2 is SNEGSKA (reference sequence). V lost 0 bases and J lost 5, with 23 bases in between. The CDR3 DNA is TGCAGTGCTAGAGATACAGGGGTTAGCGGCTACATAGACAATGAGCAGTTCTTC. It specifies CSARDTGVSGYIDNEQFF.

As for this clonotype: This may arise from a read error, as a much more abundant clone is one base away. This chain uses TRBV7-9 with TRBJ2-7, with a weak D call TRBD1 (5 bases). Germline assignment: CDR1 SEHNR and CDR2 FQNEAQ (reference sequence). CDR3 length: 13 amino acids. Trimming took off 6 bases at V and 3 bases at J, with 12 bases between the two ends. CDR3 DNA sequence: TGTGCCAGCAGTAACGGACAATTCTACGAGCAGTACTTC. As protein: CASSNGQFYEQYF.

This clonotype showed up just a few times. The chain has TRBV9 and TRBJ1-3; 10 bases are shared with TRBD1. J was trimmed by 3 bases and V by 0 bases; bases with no gene match: 6. The CDR3 contains 17 residues. CDR1 and CDR2 (germline): SGDLS, YYNGEE. The CDR3 protein is CASSVARQGASGNTIYF. The CDR3, as DNA: TGTGCCAGCAGCGTAGCTCGACAGGGGGCGAGTGGAAACACCATATATTTT.

This clonotype was picked up many times. V is TRBV12-3 or TRBV12-4 and J is TRBJ2-1; D call uncertain. V gave up 3 bases and J gave up 8 bases, with 8 bases separating them. The CDR3 is made up of 12 amino acids. The DNA of the CDR3 is TGTGCCAGCAGTTTTATCGTCCATGAGCAGTTCTTC. Translating it yields CASSFIVHEQFF.

V usage is TRBV4-2 and J usage is TRBJ2-1; possibly TRBD1 for D (6 bases). V was cut by 1 base and J by 6 bases, with 19 bases left in between. In germline, CDR1 is LGHNA, CDR2 YNFKEQ. There are 17 residues in the CDR3. The DNA for the CDR3 is TGTGCCAGCAGCCAAGGTTACCGGGACAATTCCGTCAATGAGCAGTTCTTC. It specifies CASSQGYRDNSVNEQFF.

The V call is TRBV20-1, the J call TRBJ2-1; D remains ambiguous. V was shortened by 8 bases and J by 3 bases, with 20 bases between the two germline ends. Per the germline V gene, CDR1 is DFQATT and CDR2 is SNEGSKA (reference sequence). The CDR3 has 15 residues. CDR3 nucleotides: TGCAGTCCACTCCCCCTAAACTTTATCTACAATGAGCAGTTCTTC. Translated, it gives CSPLPLNFIYNEQFF.

The V call is TRBV5-6, the J call TRBJ2-4, with 13 bases matching TRBD2. The V segment lost 2 bases and the J segment 4 bases; nucleotides outside the gene matches: 15. Germline CDR1 SGHDT, CDR2 YYEEEE. The CDR3 consists of 20 residues. The CDR3 DNA sequence: TGTGCCAGCAGCTTTGGAATCCGACTAGCGGGGGGAGAGAAAAAAAACATTCAGTACTTC. Translation: CASSFGIRLAGGEKKNIQYF.

The table lists this clonotype with a few counts. The gene calls are TRBV5-1 and TRBJ1-1; the D gene is possibly TRBD1 (5 bases). This CDR3 is 12 amino acids long. CDR1 and CDR2 (germline): SGHRS, YFSETQ. Trimming pared 4 bases from V and 8 bases from J, leaving 12 bases between. The CDR3 loop is CASSGVGTEAFF. DNA of the CDR3: TGCGCCAGCAGCGGGGTGGGGACGGAAGCTTTCTTT.

This clonotype was seen a few times. The chain has TRBV3-1 and TRBJ2-7; TRBD1 agrees at 7 bases. This CDR3 has 16 amino acids. V lost 0 bases to trimming and J lost 2 bases; unmatched junction nucleotides: 7. Germline-derived CDR1 and CDR2 are LGHDT and YNNKEL (reference sequence). CDR3 sequence: CASSQELTGSAYEQYF. CDR3 DNA: TGTGCCAGCAGCCAAGAATTGACAGGGAGTGCCTACGAGCAGTACTTC.

There are many counts of this clonotype. The V gene is TRBV12-3 or TRBV12-4, the J gene TRBJ2-2; the match to TRBD1 covers 8 bases. This CDR3 spans 15 amino acids. Trimming took 6 bases from V and 4 from J; bases not matched to a gene: 7. Written as DNA, the CDR3 is TGTGCCAGCAGCAACACAGGGGGTCCCACCGGGGAGCTGTTTTTT. Encoded protein: CASSNTGGPTGELFF.

There are many counts of this clonotype. The chain recombines TRBV5-1 with TRBJ2-3; no clear D. Germline lookup yields CDR1 SGHRS and CDR2 YFSETQ. Trimming took off 0 bases at V and 14 bases at J, with 13 bases between the two ends. This CDR3 has 12 amino acids. The CDR3 nucleotides read TGCGCCAGCAGCTTGGGACATACGGGTTTGTATTTT. Amino acids: CASSLGHTGLYF.

This clonotype was found many times. The V gene is TRBV12-3 or TRBV12-4, the J gene TRBJ1-6; D call uncertain. The CDR3 extends over 13 amino acids. Trimming removed 2 bases at V and 14 bases at J, with 13 bases between. The CDR3 DNA reads as TGTGCCAGCAGTTTAAACAGCGACGGAACCCTCCACTTT. Its protein is CASSLNSDGTLHF.

This clonotype was seen more than once but under ten times. The rearrangement links TRBV20-1 to TRBJ2-1; D is possibly TRBD1 (6 bases). This CDR3 is built from 16 residues. Germline V CDR1 and CDR2: DFQATT, SNEGSKA (reference sequence). V was clipped by 0 bases and J by 2 bases, with 14 bases between them. The CDR3 coding sequence is TGCAGTGCTAGAGAAATTAGACAGGCTACCTACAATGAGCAGTTCTTC. Protein: CSAREIRQATYNEQFF.

This clonotype was found a few times. The chain combines TRBV4-2 with TRBJ2-4; 9 bases map to TRBD2. The germline CDR1 and CDR2 sequences are LGHNA and YNFKEQ. This CDR3 has 17 amino acids. The junction had 6 bases not matched to a gene; V was cut back by 3 bases and J by 0 bases. The DNA of the CDR3 is TGTGCCAGCAGCCAGGCCGGGACTAGCCGAGCCAAAAACATTCAGTACTTC. Amino acid sequence: CASSQAGTSRAKNIQYF.

The rearrangement uses TRBV5-5 and TRBJ2-3, with D possibly matching TRBD1 (5 bases). CDR1 is SGHKS, CDR2 YYEKEE, per germline (reference sequence). This CDR3 comprises 15 residues. V lost 0 bases, J lost 5 bases, and 13 bases lay in between. The CDR3 spells CASSLGAARGDTQYF. The CDR3 region has the DNA TGTGCCAGCAGCTTGGGAGCAGCTAGGGGAGATACGCAGTATTTT.